What follows are 16 T cell receptor beta chains derived from one specimen sequenced in a study of early T cells in non-severe SARS-CoV-2 infection. Each CDR3 protein is one row after TCRdb ran MiXCR on the 5' RACE reads. The sample consists of about 62,000 distinct CDR3 sequences, 8% to 10% of them appearing once. Sequencing used whole blood. The receptors here all came from an adult who was a healthcare worker with PCR-confirmed SARS-CoV-2 infection or an uninfected control (not recorded which).

The rearrangement joins TRBV5-1 to TRBJ1-1; D is undetermined. CDR1 and CDR2 from the germline V gene are SGHRS and YFSETQ. V lost 4 bases and J 2 bases, leaving 9 bases between the germline ends. The CDR3 spans 13 residues. CDR3 in amino acids: CASSPYLNTEAFF. DNA of the CDR3: TGCGCCAGCAGCCCCTATTTAAACACTGAAGCTTTCTTT.

DNA for the CDR3: TGTGCCAGCAGCCGAGCGGACAGGGACAATGAGCAGTTCTTC. Protein product: CASSRADRDNEQFF. V is TRBV3-1 and J is TRBJ2-1, with TRBD1 identical over 8 bases. Germline trimming cut 4 bases from V and 5 bases from J; bases unmatched to any gene: 4. Germline V CDR1 and CDR2: LGHDT, YNNKEL (reference sequence). The CDR3 loop spans 14 amino acids.

V usage is TRBV12-5 and J usage is TRBJ2-5; D not certain. The CDR3 loop spans 12 amino acids. Per the germline V gene, CDR1 is LGHNT and CDR2 is FRNRAP. The ends were cut back, 3 bases at V and 3 bases at J, with 5 bases in the middle. The CDR3 region is CASGLTEETQYF. The CDR3, as DNA: TGTGCTAGTGGTTTAACCGAAGAGACCCAGTACTTC. The full variable domain, in which reference TRBV12-5 and TRBJ2-5 provide the parts outside the CDR3, is DARVTQTPRHKVTEMGQEVTMRCQPILGHNTVFWYRQTMMQGLELLAYFRNRAPLDDSGMPKDRFSAEMPDATLATLKIQPSEPRDSAVYFCASGLTEETQYFGPGTRLLVL.

In this sample, this clonotype turned up many times. This chain joins TRBV6-2 or TRBV6-3 and TRBJ1-5; 7 bases line up with TRBD1. The V segment lost 6 bases and the J segment 3 bases; nucleotides outside the gene matches: 8. The V gene's germline CDR1 is MNHEY and CDR2 SVGEGT. The CDR3 runs 15 residues. The CDR3: CASRPFQGDNQPQHF. The CDR3 region has the DNA TGTGCCAGCAGGCCTTTCCAGGGGGACAATCAGCCCCAGCATTTT.

In this sample, this clonotype turned up a few times. The chain links TRBV5-4 to TRBJ1-2; the match to TRBD1 covers 8 bases. Germline-derived CDR1 and CDR2 are SGHNT and YYREEE (reference sequence). This CDR3 is 14 amino acids long. Trimming at V came to 0 bases and at J to 2 bases, leaving 0 bases not matched to a gene. In nucleotides, the CDR3 is TGTGCCAGCAGCTTGGGGACAGGGAACTATGGCTACACCTTC. Its translation: CASSLGTGNYGYTF. Full variable domain (outside the CDR3, taken from reference TRBV5-4 and TRBJ1-2): ETGVTQSPTHLIKTRGQQVTLRCSSQSGHNTVSWYQQALGQGPQFIFQYYREEENGRGNFPPRFSGLQFPNYSSELNVNALELDDSALYLCASSLGTGNYGYTFGSGTRLTVV.

This clonotype was counted only a few times. This chain joins TRBV12-2 and TRBJ1-4; TRBD1, the D gene given by the table, was not confirmed from the DNA. TRBV12-2 is tagged as a pseudogene. The CDR3 length is 15 residues. The CDR3 sequence is CASRLWGATNEKLFF. The CDR3 nucleotides are TGTGCAAGTCGCTTATGGGGGGCAACTAATGAAAAACTGTTTTTT.

This clonotype was recorded many times. This rearrangement joins TRBV6-1 to TRBJ1-6, with unresolved D. Trimming cost V 7 bases and J 10 bases, with 26 bases left between them. In germline, CDR1 is MNHNS, CDR2 SASEGT. The CDR3 consists of 17 residues. DNA of the CDR3: TGTGCCAGCACGCAAGTCTCCGGGAGACCCGAGGAATCACCCCTCCACTTT. This encodes CASTQVSGRPEESPLHF.

This chain connects TRBV5-4 to TRBJ1-1; TRBD1 might be the D (5 bases). The CDR3 sequence is 14 residues long. Germline CDR1 and CDR2: SGHNT and YYREEE (reference sequence). V lost 0 bases and J lost 5, with 11 bases in between. The CDR3 DNA reads TGTGCCAGCAGCTTGGCTGGGGGGGGTACTGAAGCTTTCTTT. Its protein product is CASSLAGGGTEAFF.

The rearrangement uses TRBV18 and TRBJ2-4; TRBD1 might be the D (5 bases). Trimming cost V 5 bases and J 0 bases, with 8 bases left between them. Germline V gene lookup returns CDR1 KGHSH and CDR2 LQKENI. This CDR3 comprises 14 residues. This chain's CDR3 is CASSEQVAKNIQYF. The CDR3 DNA follows: TGTGCCAGCTCAGAACAGGTAGCCAAAAACATTCAGTACTTC.

This clonotype occurred many times. The CDR3 loop is CASSDQRGAGDTQYF. CDR3 DNA sequence: TGTGCCAGCAGTGATCAGCGGGGGGCTGGGGATACGCAGTATTTT. This chain joins TRBV2 and TRBJ2-3, with 9 bases that match TRBD2. The CDR3 covers 15 residues. Germline V gives CDR1 SNHLY, CDR2 FYNNEI. Trimming removed 3 bases from V and 6 bases from J; junction bases left unmatched: 7.

This clonotype was counted ten times or more. The chain uses TRBV6-5 and TRBJ1-2; D is unclear. The CDR3 has 13 residues. V was cut by 6 bases and J by 4 bases, with 12 bases left in between. The germline gives CDR1 MNHEY, CDR2 SVGAGI. The CDR3 here is CASRPTEAYGYTF. The CDR3 DNA follows: TGTGCCAGCAGGCCTACAGAAGCCTATGGCTACACCTTC.

This chain links TRBV27 with TRBJ1-1; 7 bases fit TRBD1. The CDR3 spans 14 residues. Germline V lookup: CDR1 MNHEY, CDR2 SMNVEV (reference sequence). V lost 5 bases, J lost 7 bases, and 10 bases stayed unmatched. CDR3 in DNA: TGTGCCAGCAGTCCTTACGGACAGGATTTTGAAGCTTTCTTT. It specifies CASSPYGQDFEAFF.

This clonotype was seen a handful of times. The chain uses TRBV5-1 and TRBJ2-1; 7 bases agree with TRBD2. Trimming took 4 bases from V and 2 from J; bases not matched to a gene: 9. Germline assignment: CDR1 SGHRS and CDR2 YFSETQ. The CDR3 spans 16 residues. CDR3 amino acids: CASSHNGGGPYNEQFF. In DNA form, the CDR3 reads TGCGCCAGCAGCCACAATGGGGGGGGACCCTACAATGAGCAGTTCTTC.

The genes are TRBV2 and TRBJ2-7; tentatively, D is TRBD1 (6 bases). The V gene lost 4 bases and the J gene lost 6 bases, with 25 bases spanning the gap. This CDR3 has 17 residues. Germline lookup yields CDR1 SNHLY and CDR2 FYNNEI. CDR3 amino acids: CASSVPPEFGTGFEQYV. DNA for the CDR3: TGTGCCAGCAGTGTCCCGCCCGAATTTGGAACAGGGTTCGAGCAGTACGTC.

V is TRBV7-9 and J is TRBJ1-1; 7 positions match TRBD1. Losses at the gene ends were 5 bases for V and 0 bases for J; bases not matched to a gene: 9. The CDR3 spans 16 residues. Germline V gene lookup returns CDR1 SEHNR and CDR2 FQNEAQ (reference sequence). The DNA for the CDR3 is TGTGCCAGCAGCCCCTCCCCCGGGACAGTGAACACTGAAGCTTTCTTT. It codes for CASSPSPGTVNTEAFF.

The chain couples TRBV6-5 to TRBJ2-5, with D maybe TRBD1 (5 bases). The length of the CDR3 is 14 residues. Germline V gene lookup returns CDR1 MNHEY and CDR2 SVGAGI. V lost 4 bases and J lost 4, with 13 bases in between. The CDR3 sequence is CASSSGLGPETQYF. The CDR3 DNA sequence: TGTGCCAGCAGTTCCGGTTTGGGGCCAGAGACCCAGTACTTC.